This TCR beta chain came from a study of blood T cells in healthy people across ages. Study-level background: About one barcoded TCR beta cDNA was captured per two T cells.

About this clonotype itself: What it binds is unknown.

Whole-study results and caveats: Researchers report that TCR beta diversity correlated strongly with naive T cell percentage.

Looked up from germline, CDR1 is LGHDT and CDR2 is YNNKEL (reference sequence). The CDR3 contains 16 residues. Trimming cost V 2 bases and J 6 bases; bases outside gene matches: 8. Next came a second PCR, run for about 7 to 12 cycles, which used a sample-barcoded 5' primer along with a J-beta primer mix. In TCRdb, the 5' RACE reads were re-called with MiXCR into one record per CDR3 protein. The data hold 1.5 million to 2 million distinct CDR3 sequences, with about 50% observed a single time. The TCR originated in a woman between 40 and 55 years old in good health. The source material was blood. The J gene is TRBJ2-1, the V gene TRBV3-1; 9 bases are a match to TRBD1. CDR3: CASSQPRTGEGNEQFF. DNA for the CDR3: TGTGCCAGCAGCCAACCAAGGACAGGGGAAGGCAATGAGCAGTTCTTC.